This T cell receptor (beta chain) was captured in a study of cytomegalovirus exposure and HLA in healthy donors. A multiplex PCR was run with 60 Vbeta primers and 13 Jbeta primers. Sequencing used immunoSEQ multiplex PCR; TCRdb keeps in-frame clones, though not all of them. There are about 160,000 clones in the sample; around three quarters occur only once, and more than 3% lies in the top ten. This receptor was obtained from a man in his thirties or forties in good health and CMV-seropositive. The sample was PBMCs.

As DNA, the CDR3 is TGTGCCAGCAAGCCGAGGGGGCGGGATAATTCACCCCTCCACTTT. Its translation: CASKPRGRDNSPLHF. The chain combines TRBV6-6 with TRBJ1-6; the match to TRBD1 covers 7 bases. V gave up 7 bases and J gave up 5 bases; unmatched junction bases: 8. The CDR3 runs to 15 residues. Germline V CDR1 and CDR2: MNHNY, SVGAGI (reference sequence).